This entry features one T cell receptor beta chain sequence. The sample originates from a study of read filtering for tumor transcriptome and immune sequencing. This CDR3 comprises 15 residues. Trimming removed 5 bases from V and 4 bases from J; junction bases left unmatched: 4. Molecular barcoded adaptors covering alpha/delta and beta/gamma chains were used on about 0.4 ug RNA. Each CDR3 protein gets one entry after TCRdb re-called the reads with MiXCR. This table has approximately 6,100 distinct CDR3 sequences, 23% appearing once. The origin of this receptor is a donor at least 40 years old with multiple myeloma. The sequencing sample was made of a population of CD138-negative cells sorted from bone marrow. The rearrangement links TRBV12-3 or TRBV12-4 to TRBJ2-1, with 11 bases that match TRBD2. The CDR3 nucleotides read TGTGCCAGCAGTCCACTAGCGGGGGAATACAATGAGCAGTTCTTC. Translating gives CASSPLAGEYNEQFF.